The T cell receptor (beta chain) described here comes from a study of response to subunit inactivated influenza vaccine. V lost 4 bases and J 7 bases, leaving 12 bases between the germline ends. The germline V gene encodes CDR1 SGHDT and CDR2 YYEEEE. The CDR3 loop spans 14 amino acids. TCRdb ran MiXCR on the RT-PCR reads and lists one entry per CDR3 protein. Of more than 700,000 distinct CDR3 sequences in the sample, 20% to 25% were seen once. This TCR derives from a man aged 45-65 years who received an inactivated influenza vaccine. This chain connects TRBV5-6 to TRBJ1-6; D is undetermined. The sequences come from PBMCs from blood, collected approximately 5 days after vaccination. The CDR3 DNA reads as TGTGCCAGCAGCCGGATGAGTGAGAATTCACCCCTCCACTTT. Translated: CASSRMSENSPLHF.